This TCR beta chain appears in the sequencing data of a study of T cell responses to AZD1222 COVID-19 vaccine. Overall study results and limits: Unmutated variant regions reportedly attract nearly half of all spike-specific TCRs.

With regard to this clone: Its specificity is unknown.

Per the germline V gene, CDR1 is MDHEN and CDR2 is SYDVKM. This CDR3 comprises 11 residues. V dropped 3 bases and J dropped 7 bases, with 4 bases sitting between them. Measured with immunoSEQ multiplex PCR; TCRdb has only the in-frame clones, and not every one. Of more than 150,000 clones in the sample, around nine tenths were seen once. The clonotype comes from an adult who received the AZD1222 COVID-19 vaccine. The gene calls are TRBV28 and TRBJ1-3; D is unresolved. The sequenced sample was peripheral blood, obtained 28 days after the second AZD1222 dose. CDR3 nucleotide sequence: TGTGCCAGCAGTTTTATGAACACCATATATTTT. Translating it yields CASSFMNTIYF.